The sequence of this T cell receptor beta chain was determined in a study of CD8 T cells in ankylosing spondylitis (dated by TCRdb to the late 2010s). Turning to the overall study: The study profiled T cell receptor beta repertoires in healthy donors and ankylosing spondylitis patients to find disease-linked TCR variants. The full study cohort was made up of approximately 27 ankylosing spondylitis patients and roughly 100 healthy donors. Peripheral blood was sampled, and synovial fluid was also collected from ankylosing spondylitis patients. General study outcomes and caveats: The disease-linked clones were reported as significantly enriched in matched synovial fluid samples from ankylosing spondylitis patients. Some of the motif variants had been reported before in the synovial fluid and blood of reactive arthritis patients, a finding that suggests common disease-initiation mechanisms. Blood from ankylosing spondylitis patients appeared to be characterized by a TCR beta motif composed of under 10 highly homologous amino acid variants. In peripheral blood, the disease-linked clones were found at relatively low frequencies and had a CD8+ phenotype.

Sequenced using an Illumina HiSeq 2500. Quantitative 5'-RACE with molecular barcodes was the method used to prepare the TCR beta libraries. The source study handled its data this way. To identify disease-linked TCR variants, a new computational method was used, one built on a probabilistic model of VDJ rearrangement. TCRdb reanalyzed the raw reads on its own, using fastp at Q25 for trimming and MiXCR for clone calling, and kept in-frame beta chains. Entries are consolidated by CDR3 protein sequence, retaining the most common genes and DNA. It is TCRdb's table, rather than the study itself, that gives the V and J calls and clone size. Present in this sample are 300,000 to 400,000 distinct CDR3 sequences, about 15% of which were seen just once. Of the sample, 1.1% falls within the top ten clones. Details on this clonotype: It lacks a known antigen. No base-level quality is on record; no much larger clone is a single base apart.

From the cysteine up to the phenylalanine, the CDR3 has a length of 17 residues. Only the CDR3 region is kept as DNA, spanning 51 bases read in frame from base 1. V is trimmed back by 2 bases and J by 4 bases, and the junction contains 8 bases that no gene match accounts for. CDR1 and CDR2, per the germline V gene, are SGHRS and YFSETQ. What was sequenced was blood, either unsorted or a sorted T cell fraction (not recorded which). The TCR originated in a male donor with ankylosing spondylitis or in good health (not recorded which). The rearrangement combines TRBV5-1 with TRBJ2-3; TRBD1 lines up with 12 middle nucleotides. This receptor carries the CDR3 CASSLPSGTGGPDTQYF. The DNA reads TGCGCCAGCAGCTTACCAAGCGGGACAGGGGGCCCAGATACGCAGTATTTT. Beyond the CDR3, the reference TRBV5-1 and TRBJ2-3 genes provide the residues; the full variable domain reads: KAGVTQTPRYLIKTRGQQVTLSCSPISGHRSVSWYQQTPGQGLQFLFEYFSETQRNKGNFPGRFSGRQFSNSRSEMNVSTLELGDSALYLCASSLPSGTGGPDTQYFGPGTRLTVL.